This entry lists 24 T cell receptor beta chains sequenced from one sample in a study of human T cells and chemical hapten exposure (dated by TCRdb to the early 2020s). In the paper's terms, the time point label means: patch test 3, about 24 weeks after DPC sensitization. The meaning of the sample's treatment or condition label: therapeutic diphenylcyclopropenone sensitization with weekly scalp DPC. Library prep was done by RACE. Sequenced on a NextSeq 500. The raw public reads went through TCRdb reprocessing: fastp at Q25, MiXCR clone calling, in-frame beta chains kept. Rows are combined by CDR3 protein, so each entry shows the most common genes and DNA. This sample holds about 160,000 distinct CDR3 sequences; around 30% were observed only once. Roughly 2.2% of the sample lies in the top ten. The sample consisted of whole blood, taken in connection with sensitization to the hapten diphenylcyclopropenone (DPC). The receptors stem from a woman under 30 with alopecia areata. Some clones in this sample may be carry-over from other donors' samples.

This clonotype was counted between two and nine times. The chain joins TRBV27 to TRBJ1-2; tentatively, D is TRBD1 (5 bases). Germline CDR1 reads MNHEY; CDR2 reads SMNVEV (reference sequence). The CDR3 runs to 13 residues. Trimming stripped 3 bases from V and 4 bases from J, with 9 bases between. The chain's CDR3 is CASSLGRAYGYTF. The CDR3 nucleotides are TGTGCCAGCAGTTTGGGCAGGGCCTATGGCTACACCTTC.

Written as DNA, the CDR3 is TGCAGCGTTGTCCTGCGGGAATCGGTCGAGCAGTACTTC. Amino acid sequence: CSVVLRESVEQYF. The V gene is TRBV29-1, the J gene TRBJ2-7; a weak D match, TRBD2 (6 bases). The germline V and J ends were trimmed by 4 bases and 6 bases, with 16 bases remaining between them. Germline CDR1 and CDR2: SQVTM and ANQGSEA. The CDR3 runs 13 residues.

This clonotype was counted only a few times. This sequence joins TRBV12-3 or TRBV12-4 and TRBJ1-2; no clear D. The ends were cut back, 2 bases at V and 3 bases at J, with 7 bases in the middle. This CDR3 has 13 residues. The CDR3 protein is CASSLSTDYGYTF. In DNA, the CDR3 is TGTGCCAGCAGTTTATCGACGGACTATGGCTACACCTTC.

This clonotype was detected a few times. The chain carries TRBV9 and TRBJ1-2; D remains unclear. The CDR3 sequence is 14 residues long. Germline-derived CDR1 and CDR2 are SGDLS and YYNGEE. Trimming removed 0 bases from V and 5 bases from J, with 11 bases in between. The CDR3 reads CASSVETGAYGYTF. The CDR3 bases are TGTGCCAGCAGCGTAGAGACGGGAGCTTATGGCTACACCTTC.

This clonotype turned up a few times. The chain links TRBV25-1 to TRBJ1-5, with unresolved D. V dropped 3 bases and J dropped 5 bases, with 8 bases sitting between them. CDR3 length: 13 amino acids. CDR1 is MGHDK, CDR2 SYGVNS, per germline. In nucleotides, the CDR3 is TGTGCCAGCAGTGAGAGGACGGATCAGCCCCAGCATTTT. It encodes CASSERTDQPQHF.

The genes are TRBV29-1 and TRBJ2-3; D is perhaps TRBD1 or TRBD2 (5 bases each). Germline lookup yields CDR1 SQVTM and CDR2 ANQGSEA. V lost 0 bases, J lost 0 bases, and 16 bases lay in between. There are 17 residues in the CDR3. The CDR3 spells CSVEDPWEQGSTDTQYF. The CDR3 nucleotides read TGCAGCGTTGAAGATCCCTGGGAGCAGGGAAGCACAGATACGCAGTATTTT.

This chain uses TRBV9 with TRBJ1-1, with no clear D. Trimming shortened V by 3 bases and J by 1 base, and 7 bases separated the two germline ends. CDR3 length: 13 amino acids. Germline V lookup: CDR1 SGDLS, CDR2 YYNGEE. The CDR3 DNA follows: TGTGCCAGCAGCGCAGAAGAGAACACTGAAGCTTTCTTT. Protein product: CASSAEENTEAFF.

The gene calls are TRBV4-3 and TRBJ2-7; a possible D gene is TRBD1 (5 bases). The CDR3 is made up of 15 amino acids. Germline V lookup: CDR1 LGHNA, CDR2 YSLEER. Trimming left V 3 bases short and J 5 bases short, with 17 bases between. The CDR3 is CASSHVSGSPHEQYF. The CDR3 DNA sequence: TGCGCCAGCAGCCACGTTTCAGGGTCACCCCACGAGCAGTACTTC.

This chain connects TRBV12-3 or TRBV12-4 to TRBJ1-3; D may be TRBD1 (5 bases). Trimming pared 5 bases from V and 1 base from J, leaving 12 bases between. The CDR3 contains 15 residues. The CDR3 is CASSRAGDSGNTIYF. The CDR3 DNA sequence: TGTGCCAGCAGTCGAGCGGGGGATTCTGGAAACACCATATATTTT.

This clonotype was detected only a few times. This rearrangement joins TRBV29-1 to TRBJ2-2; D may be TRBD2 (6 bases). Trimming stripped 5 bases from V and 2 bases from J, with 15 bases between. The CDR3 totals 15 residues. Germline V CDR1 and CDR2: SQVTM, ANQGSEA. The DNA of the CDR3 is TGCAGCGTTTCGCCCGGGACTTCTAACACCGGGGAGCTGTTTTTT. The encoded protein is CSVSPGTSNTGELFF.

This clonotype was detected a few times. The rearrangement links TRBV9 to TRBJ2-7; the match to TRBD2 covers 12 bases. The CDR3 has 16 amino acids. V dropped 0 bases and J dropped 4; count of bases not matched to a gene: 5. Germline V lookup: CDR1 SGDLS, CDR2 YYNGEE. CDR3 DNA sequence: TGTGCCAGCAGCGTAGCGTCTAGCGGGGGGGTTTACGAGCAGTACTTC. Translation gives CASSVASSGGVYEQYF.

This clonotype was detected a few times. The V and J genes are TRBV4-2 and TRBJ2-2; the D is unclear. CDR1 is LGHNA, CDR2 YNFKEQ, per germline. V was shortened by 2 bases and J by 3 bases, with 7 bases between the two germline ends. The CDR3 runs to 14 residues. The DNA for the CDR3 is TGTGCCAGCAGCCAAACGATGGACACCGGGGAGCTGTTTTTT. It is translated as CASSQTMDTGELFF.

This clonotype was observed a few times. J is TRBJ2-3 and V is TRBV20-1; 10 bases agree with TRBD2. The CDR3 runs 15 residues. Germline CDR1 reads DFQATT; CDR2 reads SNEGSKA (reference sequence). V trimming: 2 bases; J trimming: 6 bases; junction bases outside the gene matches: 8. CDR3 in DNA: TGCAGTGCTAGAAGGACTAGCGGTGTTCCTGATACGCAGTATTTT. Amino acid sequence: CSARRTSGVPDTQYF.

The chain links TRBV7-9 to TRBJ1-2; no reliable D call. Germline assignment: CDR1 SEHNR and CDR2 FQNEAQ (reference sequence). The length of the CDR3 is 13 residues. The V gene lost 5 bases and the J gene lost 6 bases, with 13 bases spanning the gap. CDR3 nucleotide sequence: TGTGCCAGCAGCCTACTTGGGCAGCATGGCTACACCTTC. Translation gives CASSLLGQHGYTF.

The chain couples TRBV2 to TRBJ2-1, with D unclear. There are 15 residues in the CDR3. With 6 bases removed from V and 0 bases from J, the gap between germline ends came to 12 bases. The germline gives CDR1 SNHLY, CDR2 FYNNEI. The CDR3: CASRITESSYNEQFF. The CDR3 DNA is TGTGCCAGCAGGATTACAGAAAGCTCCTACAATGAGCAGTTCTTC.

This chain links TRBV20-1 with TRBJ2-5; D call uncertain. The V and J ends lost 7 bases and 5 bases respectively, with 14 bases between them. CDR1 DFQATT and CDR2 SNEGSKA come from the germline V gene (reference sequence). CDR3 size: 12 residues. CDR3 coding DNA: TGCAGTGGTAGGCAGCTGGGGGAGACCCAGTACTTC. Protein: CSGRQLGETQYF.

There are a few counts of this clonotype. J is TRBJ2-3 and V is TRBV29-1, with 7 bases fitting TRBD2. J was trimmed by 1 base and V by 8 bases; bases with no gene match: 3. Germline V gene sequence: CDR1 SQVTM, CDR2 ANQGSEA. The CDR3 is made up of 12 amino acids. In nucleotides, the CDR3 is TGCAGCCTGGGAGGGGGCACAGATACGCAGTATTTT. Encoded protein: CSLGGGTDTQYF.

The chain combines TRBV15 with TRBJ2-7; maybe TRBD2 (6 bases). V gave up 7 bases and J gave up 3 bases, with 16 bases separating them. CDR3 length: 14 residues. Germline lookup yields CDR1 LNHNV and CDR2 YYDKDF (reference sequence). CDR3 nucleotides: TGTGCCACCACGCTCGGCGGGAATTACTACGAGCAGTACTTC. Encoded protein: CATTLGGNYYEQYF.

This clonotype was detected a few times. V is TRBV6-5 and J is TRBJ1-1; a weak D match, TRBD1 (6 bases). Germline loops: CDR1 MNHEY, CDR2 SVGAGI. V was trimmed by 8 bases and J by 7 bases, leaving 8 bases between them. CDR3 size: 10 residues. This CDR3 reads CASGGNEAFF. CDR3 coding DNA: TGTGCCAGCGGGGGCAATGAAGCTTTCTTT.

This clonotype showed up just a few times. This sequence joins TRBV6-2 or TRBV6-3 and TRBJ1-2, with a weak D call TRBD1 (6 bases). The V and J ends lost 7 bases and 9 bases respectively, with 18 bases between them. CDR1 is MNHEY, CDR2 SVGEGT, per germline. The CDR3 consists of 13 residues. CDR3 DNA sequence: TGTGCCAGCACCCGAGGACAGACTACCCGCTACACCTTC. It is translated as CASTRGQTTRYTF.

The V gene is TRBV5-4, the J gene TRBJ1-1; a possible D gene is TRBD1 (5 bases). With 3 bases removed from V and 2 bases from J, the gap between germline ends came to 11 bases. CDR3 length: 14 amino acids. Per the germline V gene, CDR1 is SGHNT and CDR2 is YYREEE (reference sequence). The CDR3 loop is CASSWGETNTEAFF. The DNA of the CDR3 is TGTGCCAGCAGCTGGGGGGAGACAAACACTGAAGCTTTCTTT.

This clonotype occurred a few times. The rearrangement uses TRBV5-1 and TRBJ1-4, with TRBD1 identical over 9 bases. The CDR3 runs 14 residues. Unmatched junction bases numbered 6, after V lost 5 bases and J lost 7 bases. From germline, CDR1 is SGHRS and CDR2 YFSETQ. The CDR3 here is CASSPGTGSEKLFF. CDR3 nucleotide sequence: TGCGCCAGCAGTCCCGGGACAGGGAGTGAAAAACTGTTTTTT.

The chain has TRBV12-3 or TRBV12-4 and TRBJ2-7; TRBD2 might be the D (6 bases). Trimming left V 4 bases short and J 4 bases short, with 14 bases between. The CDR3 is made up of 14 amino acids. DNA of the CDR3: TGTGCCAGCAGTTGGGACGGGAGTCGGTACGAGCAGTACTTC. As protein: CASSWDGSRYEQYF.

The sample holds a few counts of this clonotype. The V and J genes are TRBV5-1 and TRBJ1-1, with D unresolved. The CDR3 has 14 residues. Germline CDR1 reads SGHRS; CDR2 reads YFSETQ. The V and J ends lost 1 base and 1 base respectively, with 8 bases between them. This CDR3 is CASSLQSGNTEAFF. The CDR3 DNA sequence: TGCGCCAGCAGCTTGCAATCGGGGAACACTGAAGCTTTCTTT.